The clone carrying this T cell receptor (beta chain) has only a few counts. Its antigen is undetermined. This entry is derived from a study of beta chain features in type 1 diabetes. Points from the study as a whole: Patients with type 1 diabetes carried fewer insertions and had more deletions at their VDJ junctions. The naive, central memory and Treg TCRB repertoires looked more alike in patients than they did in healthy donors.

V lost 4 bases and J lost 5; bases outside the gene matches: 8. The CDR3 sequence is 15 residues long. Germline lookup yields CDR1 SGHTA and CDR2 FQGNSA. TCRB transcripts that were expressed got sequenced, as all of the isolated RNA had been reverse transcribed. Using immunoSEQ multiplex PCR, the repertoire was profiled, and TCRdb retains in-frame clones only, with some absent. Of about half a million clones in the sample, approximately 30% were seen once. Cells sorted by CD45RO/CCR7/CD25/CD127/CD95/CD27 comprised CD4+ naive, central memory, regulatory and stem cell-like memory cells. Sorted populations all exceeded 98% purity.

Sequencing used naive CD4+ T cells from blood. The rearrangement links TRBV7-2 to TRBJ2-5; 9 bases map to TRBD1. The sequence derives from a man younger than 30 in good health. The CDR3 DNA reads TGTGCCAGCAGCTCCCGGGACAGGGTAGGGGAGACCCAGTACTTC. Its protein is CASSSRDRVGETQYF.